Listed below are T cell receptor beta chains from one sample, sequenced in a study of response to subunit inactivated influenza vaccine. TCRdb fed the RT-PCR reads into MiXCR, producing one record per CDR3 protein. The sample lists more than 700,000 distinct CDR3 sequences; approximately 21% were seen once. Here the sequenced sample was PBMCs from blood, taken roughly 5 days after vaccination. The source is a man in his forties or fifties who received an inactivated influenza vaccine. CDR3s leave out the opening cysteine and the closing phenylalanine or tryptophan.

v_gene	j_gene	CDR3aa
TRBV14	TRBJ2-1	ASTPTGPRSYNEQF
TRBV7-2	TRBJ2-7	ASSQQGHSSYEQY
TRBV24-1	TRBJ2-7	ATSDSANAYEQY
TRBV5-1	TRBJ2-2	ASSSTLAGVTGELF
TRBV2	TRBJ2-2	AGTGGLTNTGELF
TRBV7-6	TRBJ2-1	ASSLEGETYNEQF
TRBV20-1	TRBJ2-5	SADGGAFETQY
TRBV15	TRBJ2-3	ATSRVRTRLVTDTQY
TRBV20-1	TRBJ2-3	SARRSGVDQGGQY
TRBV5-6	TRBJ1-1	ASSPLGTGQSTEAF
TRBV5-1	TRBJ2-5	ASSLGAHQETQY
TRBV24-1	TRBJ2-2	ATSAGTSNTGELF
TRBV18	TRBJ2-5	ASSSRTGWVETQY
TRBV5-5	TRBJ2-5	ASSGVTEETQY
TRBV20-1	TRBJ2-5	SARPFEQTGYETQY
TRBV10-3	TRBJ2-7	AISESTGVGEQY
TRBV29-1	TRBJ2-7	SVGFRGSYEQY
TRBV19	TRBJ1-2	ASTGANYGYT
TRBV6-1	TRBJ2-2	ASTWTPTLAGELF
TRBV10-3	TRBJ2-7	AISGRGDEQY
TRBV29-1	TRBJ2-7	SVRDRTYEQY
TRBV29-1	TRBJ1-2	SVADYGYT
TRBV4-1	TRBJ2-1	ASSQVAGGWNEQF
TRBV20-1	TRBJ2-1	SARSSSGYNEQF
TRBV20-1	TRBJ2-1	SVRGSGDEQF
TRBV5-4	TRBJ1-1	ASSLGTMNTEAF
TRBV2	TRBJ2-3	ASSEARSTDTQY
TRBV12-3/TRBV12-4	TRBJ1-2	ASSLSTGSLLGYT
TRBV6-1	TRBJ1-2	ASSEWWGPDYGYT
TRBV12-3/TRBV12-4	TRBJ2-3	ASSLAPTRTDTQY
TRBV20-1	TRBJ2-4	SALAGEVAKNIQY
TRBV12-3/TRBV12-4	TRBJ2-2	ASSLGGGVELF
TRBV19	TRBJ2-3	ASRRDNRPTDTQY
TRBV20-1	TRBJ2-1	SVQVAGSTSSYNEQF
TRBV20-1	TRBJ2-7	SASRQGLPYEQY